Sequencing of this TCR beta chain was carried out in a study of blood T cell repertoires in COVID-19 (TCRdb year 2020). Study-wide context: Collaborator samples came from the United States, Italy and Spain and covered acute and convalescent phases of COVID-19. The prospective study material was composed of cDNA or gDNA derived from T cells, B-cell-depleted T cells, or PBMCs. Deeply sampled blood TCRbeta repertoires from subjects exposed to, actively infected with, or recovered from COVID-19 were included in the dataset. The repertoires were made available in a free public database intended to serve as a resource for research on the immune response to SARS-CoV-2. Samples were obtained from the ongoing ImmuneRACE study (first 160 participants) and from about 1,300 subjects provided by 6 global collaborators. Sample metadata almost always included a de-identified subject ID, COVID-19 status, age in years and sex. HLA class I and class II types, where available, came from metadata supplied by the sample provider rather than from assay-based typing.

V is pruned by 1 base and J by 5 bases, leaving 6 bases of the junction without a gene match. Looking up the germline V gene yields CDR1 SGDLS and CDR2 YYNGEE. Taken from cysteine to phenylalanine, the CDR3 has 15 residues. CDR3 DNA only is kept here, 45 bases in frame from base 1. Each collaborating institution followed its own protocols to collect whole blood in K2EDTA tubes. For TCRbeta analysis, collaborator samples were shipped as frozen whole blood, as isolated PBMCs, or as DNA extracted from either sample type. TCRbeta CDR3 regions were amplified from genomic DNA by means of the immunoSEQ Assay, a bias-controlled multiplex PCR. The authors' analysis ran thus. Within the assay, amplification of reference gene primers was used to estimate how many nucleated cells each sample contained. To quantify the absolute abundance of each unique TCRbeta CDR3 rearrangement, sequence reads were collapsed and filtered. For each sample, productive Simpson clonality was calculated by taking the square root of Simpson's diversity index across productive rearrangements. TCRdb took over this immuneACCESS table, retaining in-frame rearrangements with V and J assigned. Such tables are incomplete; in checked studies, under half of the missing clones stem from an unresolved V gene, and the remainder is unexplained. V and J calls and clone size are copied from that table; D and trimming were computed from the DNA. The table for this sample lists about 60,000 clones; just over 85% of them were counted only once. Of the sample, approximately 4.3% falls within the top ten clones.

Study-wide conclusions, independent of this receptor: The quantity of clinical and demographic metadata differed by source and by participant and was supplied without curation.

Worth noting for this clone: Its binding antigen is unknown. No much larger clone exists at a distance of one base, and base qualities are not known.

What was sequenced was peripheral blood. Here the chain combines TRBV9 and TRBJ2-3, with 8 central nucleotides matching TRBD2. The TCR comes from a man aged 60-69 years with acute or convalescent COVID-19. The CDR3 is CASSVWDAGGDTQYF. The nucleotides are TGTGCCAGCAGCGTATGGGACGCGGGGGGAGATACGCAGTATTTT.